This T cell receptor beta chain was observed in a study of cytomegalovirus exposure and HLA in healthy donors. Study as a whole: Early released data had about 80 million unique TCRs, all coming from HLA-typed donors. Study-level results: Within a later analysis, the majority of CMV-associated TCR beta chains appeared HLA-restricted. Across donors, presence/absence analyses took sequencing depth to be roughly uniform.

This clone was observed once. Antigen specificity is unknown. Primers included in the PCR were 60 Vbeta and 13 Jbeta primers. Authors' methods: The count from a later analysis was 65 million to 90 million unique TCR beta chains, around 10 million of them shared. Libraries were prepared by immunoSEQ multiplex PCR; TCRdb keeps only in-frame clonotypes and omits some of them. That table is the source of V, J and clone size, and D and trimming were worked out from the DNA. This sample yields over 110,000 clones, of which 73% are seen a single time; 1.3% belongs to the top ten. V was pared by 2 bases and J by 1 base, with 21 bases between. CDR1 SGHVS and CDR2 FQNEAQ come from the germline V gene. CDR3 size: 19 residues.

Input material: PBMCs. The rearrangement uses TRBV7-8 and TRBJ1-3; D is possibly TRBD1 (6 bases). This clonotype was sampled from a woman aged 40-49 years in good health and CMV-seronegative. In nucleotides, the CDR3 is TGTGCCAGCAGCTTAAGATCTTGGTCAGGGGACAATTCTGGAAACACCATATATTTT. It is translated as CASSLRSWSGDNSGNTIYF.